This T cell receptor beta chain stems from a study of identical twins. Findings and caveats of the study: Zero-insertion findings could be partly confounded by invariant cells (MAIT and iNKT cells). Out-of-frame alpha sequences common to twins exhibited a surplus of low generation probability.

Addition of a universal primer site occurred through template switching, and cDNA carried unique molecular identifiers. Using its own MiXCR run on the 5' RACE reads, TCRdb lists one record per CDR3 protein. The table has 350,000 to 400,000 distinct CDR3 sequences, roughly 9% seen once. Donors uniformly comprised healthy Caucasians. The CDR3 totals 15 residues. CDR1 and CDR2 from the germline V gene are SGHDN and FVKESK. The germline V and J ends were trimmed by 2 bases and 2 bases, with 10 bases remaining between them. In regard to this clonotype: Its specificity is not known.

The sequencing sample was made of naive T cells sorted from blood. The chain has TRBV14 and TRBJ2-1, with a weak D call TRBD1 (6 bases). This receptor was taken from a woman in her fifties or sixties in good health. The CDR3, as DNA: TGTGCCAGCAGCCAATGGACAGAGGCCTACAATGAGCAGTTCTTC. It specifies CASSQWTEAYNEQFF.